The T cell receptor beta chain described here comes from a study of T cells in Graves' hyperthyroidism and ophthalmopathy. Study results and caveats: Ophthalmopathy, which appeared later, was predicted by the model a median around 6.9 months before onset.

A note on this clonotype: What it recognizes is unknown.

The investigators amplified TCR beta CDR3 regions from RNA transcripts. With the HTBI primer set, the TCR CDR3 went through a first round of RT-PCR. TCRdb recomputed calls from the multiplex PCR reads with MiXCR, one row per CDR3 protein. The sample lists around 500,000 distinct CDR3 sequences, around 14% seen once, with about 17% in the top ten. Hyperthyroidism was newly diagnosed in patients aged 18 to 65 (duration under 2 months). Exclusion of patients followed from uncontrolled infection, other autoimmune disease, pregnancy or lactation. The CDR3 runs to 15 residues. The V gene lost 6 bases and the J gene lost 4 bases, with 16 bases spanning the gap. Germline lookup yields CDR1 SGHTA and CDR2 FQGNSA.

The sample was blood. This clonotype originated in a woman aged 18 to 35 with Graves' hyperthyroidism. The chain has TRBV7-2 and TRBJ2-1, with a tentative D call TRBD2 (5 bases). For the CDR3, the DNA is TGTGCCAGCAGTGGGCTCAGAGCGGCTTACAATGAGCAGTTCTTC. Its translation: CASSGLRAAYNEQFF.